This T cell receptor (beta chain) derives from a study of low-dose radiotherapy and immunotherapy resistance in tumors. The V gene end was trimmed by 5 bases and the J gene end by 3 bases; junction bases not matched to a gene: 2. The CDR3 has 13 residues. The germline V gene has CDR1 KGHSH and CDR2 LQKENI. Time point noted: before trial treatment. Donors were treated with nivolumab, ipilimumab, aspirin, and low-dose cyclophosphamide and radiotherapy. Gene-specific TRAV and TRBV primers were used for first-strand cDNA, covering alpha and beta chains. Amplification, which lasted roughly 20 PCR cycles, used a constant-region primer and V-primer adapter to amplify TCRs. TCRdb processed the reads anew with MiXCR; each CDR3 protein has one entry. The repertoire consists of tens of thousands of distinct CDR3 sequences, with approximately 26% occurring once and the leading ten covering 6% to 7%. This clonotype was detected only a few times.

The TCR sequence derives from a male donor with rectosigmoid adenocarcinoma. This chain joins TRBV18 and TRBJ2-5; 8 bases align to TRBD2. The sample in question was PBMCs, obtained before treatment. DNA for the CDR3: TGTGCCAGCTCAAGCGGGAGAGAAGAGACCCAGTACTTC. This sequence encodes CASSSGREETQYF. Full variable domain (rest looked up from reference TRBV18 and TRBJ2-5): NAGVMQNPRHLVRRRGQEARLRCSPMKGHSHVYWYRQLPEEGLKFMVYLQKENIIDESGMPKERFSAEFPKEGPSILRIQQVVRGDSAAYFCASSSGREETQYFGPGTRLLVL.